Following are 6 T cell receptor beta chains from one sample sequenced in a study of identical twins. Via MiXCR, TCRdb re-called the 5' RACE reads, giving one row per CDR3 protein. The table lists some 730,000 distinct CDR3 sequences, around a sixth of them singletons. The data also belong to a second study, concerning T cells expressing NK-cell markers.

Specimen: PBMCs. These receptors were taken from a woman aged 18-35 years in good health.

The chain uses TRBV29-1 and TRBJ2-7, with TRBD1 matching 11 bases. CDR1 is SQVTM and CDR2 is ANQGSEA in the germline V gene. V was pared by 3 bases and J by 6 bases, with 10 bases of the junction left unmatched. CDR3 length: 15 residues. This CDR3 is CSVERRDRGSFEQYF. In DNA form, the CDR3 reads TGCAGCGTTGAGAGGCGGGACAGGGGGAGTTTCGAGCAGTACTTC.

V usage is TRBV2 and J usage is TRBJ2-3; tentatively, D is TRBD2 (7 bases). This CDR3 has 16 amino acids. V was trimmed by 7 bases and J by 3 bases, leaving 20 bases between them. Germline CDR1 SNHLY, CDR2 FYNNEI. The CDR3 DNA reads TGTGCCAGCAAACGAAGCAGGGGAGGGTGGACAGATACGCAGTATTTT. Its protein is CASKRSRGGWTDTQYF.

This clonotype has ten or more counts. The chain links TRBV25-1 to TRBJ1-5; unclear D gene. V gave up 6 bases and J gave up 3 bases, with 6 bases separating them. The CDR3 spans 12 residues. Germline CDR1 reads MGHDK; CDR2 reads SYGVNS. The CDR3: CASSGFNQPQHF. CDR3 nucleotide sequence: TGTGCCAGCAGCGGATTCAATCAGCCCCAGCATTTT. Full variable domain (remainder filled in from reference TRBV25-1 and TRBJ1-5): EADIYQTPRYLVIGTGKKITLECSQTMGHDKMYWYQQDPGMELHLIHYSYGVNSTEKGDLSSESTVSRIRTEHFPLTLESARPSHTSQYLCASSGFNQPQHFGDGTRLSIL.

This sequence joins TRBV7-9 and TRBJ1-2; D gene unclear. The germline V gene encodes CDR1 SEHNR and CDR2 FQNEAQ (reference sequence). Trimming stripped 4 bases from V and 1 base from J, with 10 bases between. The CDR3 runs to 14 residues. CDR3 sequence: CASSSQGFNYGYTF. The CDR3 DNA sequence: TGTGCCAGCAGCTCCCAAGGGTTTAACTATGGCTACACCTTC.

This clonotype occurred a few times. The chain has TRBV5-1 and TRBJ1-6; possible D gene TRBD1, 5 bases. The CDR3 covers 15 residues. V lost 5 bases and J lost 7, with 16 bases in between. Germline values: CDR1 SGHRS, CDR2 YFSETQ. The DNA of the CDR3 is TGCGCCAGCAGTTTTAAGGGGTACTTGAATTCACCCCTCCACTTT. It yields the protein CASSFKGYLNSPLHF.

Ten or more counts support this clonotype. The chain links TRBV6-1 to TRBJ2-1; the D gene is possibly TRBD2 (6 bases). The ends were cut back, 8 bases at V and 7 bases at J, with 15 bases in the middle. Germline V lookup: CDR1 MNHNS, CDR2 SASEGT. The CDR3 runs 13 residues. Written as DNA, the CDR3 is TGTGCCAGCTGGCAGGGAGGATTAAATGAGCAGTTCTTC. This encodes CASWQGGLNEQFF.